The rows below give T cell receptor beta chains drawn from one sample of a study of blood T cells in healthy people across ages. TCRdb independently ran MiXCR on the 5' RACE reads; one entry per CDR3 protein. The sample lists 2 million or so distinct CDR3 sequences; about 50% were seen once. The sample consisted of blood. The receptors derive from a woman aged 35 to 49 in good health. Both conserved end residues are part of each CDR3. D genes are given only for firm matches. Size values are once, few and many counts, or a class for expanded clones, and some rows have none.

CDR3aa: CASSLAGLGEGETQYF; CDR3nt: TGTGCCAGCAGTTTAGCGGGCCTCGGGGAGGGAGAGACCCAGTACTTC; abundance: few; v_gene: TRBV12-3/TRBV12-4; d_gene: TRBD2; j_gene: TRBJ2-5
CDR3aa: CAANQGAGYGYTF; CDR3nt: TGTGCCGCTAACCAGGGGGCTGGCTATGGCTACACCTTC; abundance: few; v_gene: TRBV6-5; d_gene: TRBD1; j_gene: TRBJ1-2
CDR3aa: CASSKPGTSGGYTDMQYF; CDR3nt: TGCGCCAGCAGCAAACCCGGGACTAGCGGGGGGTACACAGATATGCAGTATTTT; abundance: NA; v_gene: TRBV5-1; d_gene: TRBD2; j_gene: TRBJ2-3
CDR3aa: CASSQDSRVEQYF; CDR3nt: TGCGCCAGCAGCCAAGATAGCCGAGTTGAGCAGTACTTC; abundance: few; v_gene: TRBV4-3; d_gene: NA; j_gene: TRBJ2-4
CDR3aa: CASSMAASSYNEQFF; CDR3nt: TGTGCCAGTAGTATGGCAGCCTCCTCCTACAATGAGCAGTTCTTC; abundance: NA; v_gene: TRBV19; d_gene: NA; j_gene: TRBJ2-1
CDR3aa: CASSHNGGAADTQYF; CDR3nt: TGTGCCAGCAGCCATAATGGGGGGGCAGCAGATACGCAGTATTTT; abundance: NA; v_gene: TRBV7-2; d_gene: NA; j_gene: TRBJ2-3
CDR3aa: CASSDRNQPQHF; CDR3nt: TGTGCCAGCAGCGACAGAAATCAGCCCCAGCATTTT; abundance: NA; v_gene: TRBV7-9; d_gene: NA; j_gene: TRBJ1-5
CDR3aa: CASSSWADYGYTF; CDR3nt: TGTGCCAGCAGCTCGTGGGCGGATTATGGCTACACCTTC; abundance: NA; v_gene: TRBV7-9; d_gene: NA; j_gene: TRBJ1-2
CDR3aa: CASRNRAQETQYF; CDR3nt: TGTGCCAGCCGTAACAGGGCCCAAGAGACCCAGTACTTC; abundance: few; v_gene: TRBV6-5; d_gene: NA; j_gene: TRBJ2-5
CDR3aa: CASSLVRAYYNEQYF; CDR3nt: TGTGCCAGCAGCCTAGTTAGGGCCTATTACAATGAGCAGTACTTC; abundance: NA; v_gene: TRBV5-6; d_gene: NA; j_gene: TRBJ2-5
CDR3aa: CAIRPGTGVHEQYF; CDR3nt: TGTGCCATCAGGCCGGGGACAGGGGTCCACGAGCAGTACTTC; abundance: few; v_gene: TRBV10-3; d_gene: TRBD1; j_gene: TRBJ2-7
CDR3aa: CASSPPVVTEQFF; CDR3nt: TGTGCCAGCAGCCCCCCCGTGGTTACAGAGCAGTTCTTC; abundance: NA; v_gene: TRBV7-9; d_gene: NA; j_gene: TRBJ2-1
CDR3aa: CASKDRVTYNEQFF; CDR3nt: TGTGCCAGCAAAGACAGGGTCACCTACAATGAGCAGTTCTTC; abundance: NA; v_gene: TRBV2; d_gene: TRBD1; j_gene: TRBJ2-1
CDR3aa: CASSTGQGGNGYTF; CDR3nt: TGTGCCAGCAGTACAGGACAGGGAGGCAATGGCTACACCTTC; abundance: NA; v_gene: TRBV27; d_gene: TRBD1; j_gene: TRBJ1-2
CDR3aa: CSARRGPEPQHF; CDR3nt: TGCAGTGCTAGAAGGGGGCCCGAGCCCCAGCATTTT; abundance: NA; v_gene: TRBV20-1; d_gene: TRBD1; j_gene: TRBJ1-5
CDR3aa: CASSQHRTGPNEQFF; CDR3nt: TGTGCCAGCAGCCAACACCGGACAGGGCCCAATGAGCAGTTCTTC; abundance: few; v_gene: TRBV14; d_gene: TRBD1; j_gene: TRBJ2-1
CDR3aa: CASSYHHDFQEASGVETQYF; CDR3nt: TGTGCCAGCAGTTACCATCACGACTTCCAGGAGGCTAGCGGGGTAGAGACCCAGTACTTC; abundance: NA; v_gene: TRBV6-2/TRBV6-3; d_gene: TRBD2; j_gene: TRBJ2-5
CDR3aa: CASSDPQGASQPQHF; CDR3nt: TGTGCCAGCAGCGACCCACAGGGGGCGTCTCAGCCCCAGCATTTT; abundance: NA; v_gene: TRBV12-3/TRBV12-4; d_gene: TRBD1; j_gene: TRBJ1-5
CDR3aa: CATSDLVEEQFF; CDR3nt: TGTGCCACCAGTGATTTGGTGGAAGAGCAGTTCTTC; abundance: NA; v_gene: TRBV24-1; d_gene: NA; j_gene: TRBJ2-1
CDR3aa: CASSLGVSNRRENYGYTF; CDR3nt: TGTGCCAGCAGCTTAGGGGTTTCAAACCGACGGGAGAACTATGGCTACACCTTC; abundance: few; v_gene: TRBV7-9; d_gene: NA; j_gene: TRBJ1-2
CDR3aa: CASSFRSLPYEQYF; CDR3nt: TGTGCCAGCAGCTTCAGATCCCTCCCCTACGAGCAGTACTTC; abundance: NA; v_gene: TRBV7-2; d_gene: NA; j_gene: TRBJ2-7
CDR3aa: CASSPGDRSEQFF; CDR3nt: TGCGCCAGCAGCCCTGGGGACAGGAGTGAGCAGTTCTTC; abundance: NA; v_gene: TRBV5-1; d_gene: TRBD1; j_gene: TRBJ2-1
CDR3aa: CASSQGVVEQYF; CDR3nt: TGTGCCAGCAGCCAAGGGGTAGTTGAGCAGTACTTC; abundance: few; v_gene: TRBV3-1; d_gene: NA; j_gene: TRBJ2-4
CDR3aa: CASSFAGTGSTDTQYF; CDR3nt: TGTGCCAGCAGCTTCGCCGGGACAGGGAGCACAGATACGCAGTATTTT; abundance: few; v_gene: TRBV7-2; d_gene: TRBD1; j_gene: TRBJ2-3
CDR3aa: CASSQDSSGNTIYF; CDR3nt: TGCGCCAGCAGCCAAGACTCCTCTGGAAACACCATATATTTT; abundance: NA; v_gene: TRBV4-3; d_gene: NA; j_gene: TRBJ1-3
CDR3aa: CASLSVNTEAFF; CDR3nt: TGTGCCAGCTTGTCGGTGAACACTGAAGCTTTCTTT; abundance: NA; v_gene: TRBV2; d_gene: NA; j_gene: TRBJ1-1
CDR3aa: CSVILSQETQYF; CDR3nt: TGCAGCGTTATCCTTTCCCAAGAGACCCAGTACTTC; abundance: few; v_gene: TRBV29-1; d_gene: NA; j_gene: TRBJ2-5
CDR3aa: CSASHAGTGVREQYF; CDR3nt: TGCAGTGCTAGTCATGCCGGGACAGGGGTCCGGGAGCAGTACTTC; abundance: few; v_gene: TRBV20-1; d_gene: TRBD1; j_gene: TRBJ2-5
CDR3aa: CSVRTDSSEQYF; CDR3nt: TGCAGCGTTAGGACGGACTCCTCCGAGCAGTACTTC; abundance: NA; v_gene: TRBV29-1; d_gene: NA; j_gene: TRBJ2-7
CDR3aa: CASNPNRGPRDTQYF; CDR3nt: TGTGCCAGCAATCCTAACAGGGGTCCCCGAGATACGCAGTATTTT; abundance: NA; v_gene: TRBV28; d_gene: TRBD1; j_gene: TRBJ2-3
CDR3aa: CASMPGTEETQYF; CDR3nt: TGTGCCAGCATGCCCGGGACAGAAGAGACCCAGTACTTC; abundance: few; v_gene: TRBV2; d_gene: TRBD1; j_gene: TRBJ2-5
CDR3aa: CASSRTRGSGYEQYF; CDR3nt: TGTGCCAGCAGCCGGACGAGGGGGTCGGGGTACGAGCAGTACTTC; abundance: NA; v_gene: TRBV7-6; d_gene: NA; j_gene: TRBJ2-7
CDR3aa: CASSEGSLNNEQFF; CDR3nt: TGCGCCAGCAGTGAGGGATCATTGAACAATGAGCAGTTCTTC; abundance: NA; v_gene: TRBV5-1; d_gene: NA; j_gene: TRBJ2-1
CDR3aa: CASSQFRDSFNYGYTF; CDR3nt: TGCGCCAGCAGCCAGTTTAGGGACAGCTTTAACTATGGCTACACCTTC; abundance: NA; v_gene: TRBV4-3; d_gene: TRBD1; j_gene: TRBJ1-2
CDR3aa: CASSAVGARETQYF; CDR3nt: TGTGCCAGCAGCGCGGTCGGGGCGAGGGAGACCCAGTACTTC; abundance: NA; v_gene: TRBV7-2; d_gene: NA; j_gene: TRBJ2-5
CDR3aa: CASSLEALANYGYTF; CDR3nt: TGCGCCAGCAGCTTGGAGGCGTTGGCTAACTATGGCTACACCTTC; abundance: once; v_gene: TRBV5-1; d_gene: NA; j_gene: TRBJ1-2
CDR3aa: CSASSLAEYEQYF; CDR3nt: TGCAGTGCTAGTAGTCTAGCGGAATACGAGCAGTACTTC; abundance: few; v_gene: TRBV20-1; d_gene: TRBD2; j_gene: TRBJ2-7
CDR3aa: CASREQVLSYEQYF; CDR3nt: TGTGCCAGCAGGGAGCAGGTATTATCCTACGAGCAGTACTTC; abundance: NA; v_gene: TRBV2; d_gene: NA; j_gene: TRBJ2-7
CDR3aa: CASSLQAGGLVGAEQFF; CDR3nt: TGTGCCAGCAGCTTACAAGCGGGGGGGCTGGTCGGGGCTGAGCAGTTCTTC; abundance: few; v_gene: TRBV7-2; d_gene: TRBD2; j_gene: TRBJ2-1
CDR3aa: CATRPDRTLYNEQYF; CDR3nt: TGTGCCACCCGACCCGACAGGACCCTATACAATGAGCAGTACTTC; abundance: NA; v_gene: TRBV6-5; d_gene: NA; j_gene: TRBJ2-7
CDR3aa: CASSQGLTGELFF; CDR3nt: TGTGCCAGCTCACAAGGACTGACCGGGGAGCTGTTTTTT; abundance: few; v_gene: TRBV18; d_gene: NA; j_gene: TRBJ2-2
CDR3aa: CASSFPNRGEEQYF; CDR3nt: TGTGCCAGCAGTTTTCCCAACAGGGGAGAGGAGCAGTACTTC; abundance: NA; v_gene: TRBV28; d_gene: TRBD1; j_gene: TRBJ2-4
CDR3aa: CSALLQTTANYGYTF; CDR3nt: TGCAGTGCTCTACTCCAGACGACTGCTAACTATGGCTACACCTTC; abundance: few; v_gene: TRBV20-1; d_gene: NA; j_gene: TRBJ1-2
CDR3aa: CASSQELGVGPSGNSPLHF; CDR3nt: TGCGCCAGCAGCCAAGAGCTAGGCGTAGGACCCTCGGGGAATTCACCCCTCCACTTT; abundance: NA; v_gene: TRBV4-3; d_gene: NA; j_gene: TRBJ1-6
CDR3aa: CASSLGGAEYEQYF; CDR3nt: TGTGCCAGCAGCTTAGGGGGGGCTGAATACGAGCAGTACTTC; abundance: once; v_gene: TRBV11-2; d_gene: NA; j_gene: TRBJ2-7
CDR3aa: CASSSLLAVITDTQYF; CDR3nt: TGTGCCAGCAGCTCTCTACTAGCGGTGATCACAGATACGCAGTATTTT; abundance: NA; v_gene: TRBV28; d_gene: TRBD2; j_gene: TRBJ2-3
CDR3aa: CATSRDSSNEQFF; CDR3nt: TGTGCCACCAGCCGGGACAGCTCAAATGAGCAGTTCTTC; abundance: NA; v_gene: TRBV15; d_gene: TRBD1; j_gene: TRBJ2-1
CDR3aa: CASSLSNTGAVSQETQYF; CDR3nt: TGTGCCAGCAGCCTAAGCAACACAGGGGCGGTGAGCCAAGAGACCCAGTACTTC; abundance: NA; v_gene: TRBV9; d_gene: TRBD1; j_gene: TRBJ2-5
CDR3aa: CASRNQGLNQETQYF; CDR3nt: TGTGCCAGCAGGAACCAGGGATTAAACCAAGAGACCCAGTACTTC; abundance: NA; v_gene: TRBV6-2/TRBV6-3; d_gene: NA; j_gene: TRBJ2-5
CDR3aa: CASSRQVPMTSYEQYF; CDR3nt: TGTGCCAGCAGCCGACAGGTCCCCATGACCTCCTACGAGCAGTACTTC; abundance: NA; v_gene: TRBV7-9; d_gene: NA; j_gene: TRBJ2-7
CDR3aa: CASSLSKNQPQHF; CDR3nt: TGTGCAAGCAGCTTATCAAAGAATCAGCCCCAGCATTTT; abundance: NA; v_gene: TRBV7-9; d_gene: NA; j_gene: TRBJ1-5
CDR3aa: CASSVDVNTDTQYF; CDR3nt: TGTGCCAGCAGCGTAGATGTAAACACAGATACGCAGTATTTT; abundance: few; v_gene: TRBV9; d_gene: NA; j_gene: TRBJ2-3
CDR3aa: CASSYGDGNTGELFF; CDR3nt: TGTGCCAGCAGTTATGGGGACGGGAACACCGGGGAGCTGTTTTTT; abundance: once; v_gene: TRBV6-5; d_gene: NA; j_gene: TRBJ2-2
CDR3aa: CASSPAGSSYGYTF; CDR3nt: TGTGCCAGCAGTCCTGCAGGGAGTAGCTATGGCTACACCTTC; abundance: NA; v_gene: TRBV12-3/TRBV12-4; d_gene: NA; j_gene: TRBJ1-2
CDR3aa: CASSSSVSGETQYF; CDR3nt: TGTGCCAGCAGTTCATCTGTGTCGGGAGAGACCCAGTACTTC; abundance: NA; v_gene: TRBV27; d_gene: NA; j_gene: TRBJ2-5
CDR3aa: CASSYSNAKGLEQYF; CDR3nt: TGTGCCAGCAGTTACTCGAACGCGAAAGGGTTAGAGCAGTACTTC; abundance: NA; v_gene: TRBV6-2/TRBV6-3; d_gene: NA; j_gene: TRBJ2-5
CDR3aa: CASSHGLVGGTDTQYF; CDR3nt: TGTGCCAGCAGCCATGGACTAGTTGGAGGGACAGATACGCAGTATTTT; abundance: NA; v_gene: TRBV7-6; d_gene: TRBD2; j_gene: TRBJ2-3